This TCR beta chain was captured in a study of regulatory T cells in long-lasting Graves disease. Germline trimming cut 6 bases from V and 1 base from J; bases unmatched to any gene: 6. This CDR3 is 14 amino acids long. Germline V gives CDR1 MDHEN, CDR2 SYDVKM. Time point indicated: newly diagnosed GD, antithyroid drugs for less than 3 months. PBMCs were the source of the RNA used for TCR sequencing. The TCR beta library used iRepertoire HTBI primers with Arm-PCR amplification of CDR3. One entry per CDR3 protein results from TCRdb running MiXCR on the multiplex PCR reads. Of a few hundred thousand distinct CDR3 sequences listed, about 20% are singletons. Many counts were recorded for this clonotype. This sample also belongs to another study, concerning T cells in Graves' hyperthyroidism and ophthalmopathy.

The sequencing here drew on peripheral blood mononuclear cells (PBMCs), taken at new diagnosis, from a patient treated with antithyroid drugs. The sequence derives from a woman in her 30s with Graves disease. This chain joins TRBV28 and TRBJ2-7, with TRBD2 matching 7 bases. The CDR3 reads CASSLGGGSYEQYF. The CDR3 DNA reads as TGTGCCAGCAGCCTGGGGGGGGGGTCCTACGAGCAGTACTTC.